This TCR beta chain was sequenced during a study of blood T cell repertoires in COVID-19. Study background: Material from acute and convalescent COVID-19 was sourced from the United States, Italy and Spain. T cells, B-cell-depleted T cells, or PBMCs supplied cDNA or gDNA.

Clones were read by immunoSEQ multiplex PCR, and TCRdb kept only the in-frame ones, dropping some. This table has tens of thousands of clones, more than 75% appearing once. This clone showed up just a few times. This sequence was found in a woman aged 80 or older with acute or convalescent COVID-19. Specimen: peripheral blood.

For the CDR3, the DNA is TGTGCCAGCAGTTTAGCGGGGGCCAATCAGCCCCAGCATTTT. Its protein product is CASSLAGANQPQHF. The V gene is TRBV27, the J gene TRBJ1-5; TRBD1 is a possible D gene (6 bases). In germline, CDR1 is MNHEY, CDR2 SMNVEV (reference sequence). CDR3 length: 14 residues. Trimming removed 2 bases from V and 3 bases from J, with 8 bases in between.